The rows below give T cell receptor beta chains drawn from one sample of a study of blood T cell repertoires in COVID-19. Assay: immunoSEQ multiplex PCR; the TCRdb copy retains only in-frame clones and omits some. The table records 190,000 or so clones, roughly nine tenths of them present only once. The sequencing input was peripheral blood. The receptors originated from a woman in her 70s with acute or convalescent COVID-19. The CDR3 runs from the conserved cysteine through the conserved F or W. D genes are given only for firm matches. A row's size may be missing; if present it is once, few, many or a size class.

clone_size j_call cdr3_length v_call d_call cdr3_nt cdr3_aa
- TRBJ2-3 11 TRBV20-1 TRBD2 TGCAGTGCTAGAGCGACTAGCGCGCAGTATTTT CSARATSAQYF
- TRBJ2-1 15 TRBV5-1 TRBD2 TGCGCCAGCAGCTTGGGGGTAGCGGGAGGTTATGAGCAGTTCTTC CASSLGVAGGYEQFF
- TRBJ1-4 13 TRBV15 - TGTGCCACCAGCAGAGCCCCAGTCGAAAAACTGTTTTTT CATSRAPVEKLFF
- TRBJ2-7 14 TRBV5-5 TRBD1 TGTGCCAGCAGCGGGACAGGGGGACGATACGAGCAGTACTTC CASSGTGGRYEQYF
- TRBJ2-1 16 TRBV9 TRBD2 TGTGCCAGCAGCTCCTCGACTAGCGGGATAGGGAATGAGCAGTTCTTC CASSSSTSGIGNEQFF
- TRBJ2-7 14 TRBV5-1 TRBD1 TGCGCCAGCAGACAATCGACAGGGCCCTACGAGCAGTACTTC CASRQSTGPYEQYF
few TRBJ1-1 15 TRBV18 - TGTGCCAGCTCAGTCCAGGGGACTACGAACACTGAAGCTTTCTTT CASSVQGTTNTEAFF
- TRBJ2-2 15 TRBV18 - TGTGCCAGCTCACCAAGGCTAGTAAACACCGGGGAGCTGTTTTTT CASSPRLVNTGELFF
- TRBJ1-1 13 TRBV18 - TGTGCCAGCTCACCACTGCGGGACACTGAAGCTTTCTTT CASSPLRDTEAFF
- TRBJ2-7 11 TRBV20-1 - TGCAGTGCTAGTACTGACTACGAGCAGTACTTC CSASTDYEQYF
- TRBJ1-6 15 TRBV9 - TGTGCCAGCAGCGCCCTCACCGCAGGGGATTCACCCCTCCACTTT CASSALTAGDSPLHF
once TRBJ2-1 17 TRBV10-2 - TGCGCCAGCAGTGAGTTTCAGGGGGGAGGTTCAGACAATGAGCAGTTCTTC CASSEFQGGGSDNEQFF
- TRBJ1-1 13 TRBV19 TRBD1 TGTGCCAGTAATGACAGGGGAAACACTGAAGCTTTCTTT CASNDRGNTEAFF
- TRBJ2-3 14 TRBV9 - TGTGCCAGCAGCGTACGTCACTTCACAGATACGCAGTATTTT CASSVRHFTDTQYF
- TRBJ2-7 13 TRBV12-3/TRBV12-4 - TGTGCCAGCAGTCCCCCCTCTCTCTACGAGCAGTACTTC CASSPPSLYEQYF
few TRBJ1-1 15 TRBV19 - TGTGCCAGTAGTATAGATGCGCGGGGGAACACTGAAGCTTTCTTT CASSIDARGNTEAFF
- TRBJ2-4 16 TRBV5-1 TRBD1 TGCGCCAGCAGCCCCTCCCCGGGACAGGCGGGGAACATTCAGTACTTC CASSPSPGQAGNIQYF
- TRBJ2-7 11 TRBV7-9 - TGTGCCAGCACCCCAGGGGACGAGCAGTACTTC CASTPGDEQYF
- TRBJ2-3 15 TRBV14 - TGTGCCAGCAGCCAAAGTCTAGCGTTATCAGATACGCAGTATTTT CASSQSLALSDTQYF
- TRBJ2-1 12 TRBV3-1/TRBV3-2 - TGTGCCAGCAGCCGGGGAGTCGGGGGGCAGTTCTTC CASSRGVGGQFF
- TRBJ1-4 14 TRBV18 - TGTGCCAGCTCACCCCTCGGAACTAATGAAAAACTGTTTTTT CASSPLGTNEKLFF
- TRBJ2-7 12 TRBV5-1 - TGCGCCAGCAGTCGGGTATCCTACGAGCAGTACTTC CASSRVSYEQYF
- TRBJ2-1 16 TRBV6-2/TRBV6-3 TRBD2 TGTGCCAGCAGTTACTCGAGGCTAGCGGGAGGCGACGAGCAGTTCTTC CASSYSRLAGGDEQFF
once TRBJ2-1 14 TRBV11-2 TRBD2 TGTGCCAGCAGCGCAACACCGGGACTAGCCGAGCAGTTCTTC CASSATPGLAEQFF
- TRBJ2-2 14 TRBV7-2 - TGTGCCAGCAGCCCAACTGATGACACCGGGGAGCTGTTTTTT CASSPTDDTGELFF
- TRBJ1-4 15 TRBV10-3 - TGTGCCATCAGTGAGTCGACAGGAGCTAATGAAAAACTGTTTTTT CAISESTGANEKLFF
- TRBJ2-7 15 TRBV7-9 TRBD1 TGTGCCAGCAGCCCAGTTAGAACAGGGGTCGCCGAGCAGTACTTC CASSPVRTGVAEQYF
- TRBJ1-4 15 TRBV18 - TGTGCCAGCTCACCACCGTCGCTCGGAGTGGTAAAACTGTTTTTT CASSPPSLGVVKLFF
- TRBJ2-7 14 TRBV18 - TGTGCCAGCTCGCAAGACATGAGCTCCTACGAGCAGTACTTC CASSQDMSSYEQYF
- TRBJ1-2 13 TRBV20-1 - TGCAGTGCCAGTATCGACCTCCCGGGTGGCTACACCTTC CSASIDLPGGYTF
- TRBJ1-2 15 TRBV5-5 - TGTGCCAGCAGCTTGGGGGCAGGGGTTAACTATGGCTACACCTTC CASSLGAGVNYGYTF
- TRBJ1-5 13 TRBV28 - TGTGCCAGCAGTTTACATGGGGCTCAGCCCCAGCATTTT CASSLHGAQPQHF
- TRBJ1-1 14 TRBV28 - TGTGCCAGCAGCCAGGAATTTTCGAACACTGAAGCTTTCTTT CASSQEFSNTEAFF
- TRBJ1-2 14 TRBV28 TRBD1 TGTGCCAGCAGTTTATCCGACAGGGGTCGTGGCTACACCTTC CASSLSDRGRGYTF
- TRBJ2-7 14 TRBV9 - TGTGCCAGCAGCGTAGGACAAAACTCGTACGAGCAGTACTTC CASSVGQNSYEQYF
- TRBJ1-2 13 TRBV9 - TGTGCCAGCAGCGCCTCGGGGGAGTTGGGCTACACCTTC CASSASGELGYTF
- TRBJ2-2 15 TRBV5-1 - TGCGCCAGCAGCTCAGACAGGCTTAACACCGGGGAGCTGTTTTTT CASSSDRLNTGELFF
- TRBJ2-2 13 TRBV11-2 TRBD1 TGTGCCAGCGCGCAGGGGGCGGGCGGGGAGCTGTTTTTT CASAQGAGGELFF
- TRBJ1-6 14 TRBV6-1 - TGTGCCAGCAGTGAATTGGTACCGAGGCCACCCCTCCACTTT CASSELVPRPPLHF
- TRBJ2-1 17 TRBV2 TRBD2 TGTGCCAGCAGTCGAACCCGAACTAGCGGGAGGGGTAATGAGCAGTTCTTC CASSRTRTSGRGNEQFF
- TRBJ2-2 14 TRBV18 - TGTGCCAGCTCACCAGATTACAGGGCCGGGGAGCTGTTTTTT CASSPDYRAGELFF
- TRBJ2-3 15 TRBV25-1 - TGTGCCAGCAGTGATCTCGGCAGGGGATGGGATACGCAGTATTTT CASSDLGRGWDTQYF
- TRBJ1-3 19 TRBV7-8 - TGTGCCAGCAGCTTACTCAAGCTGTCGAGATCCCCAAACTGGAACACCATATATTTT CASSLLKLSRSPNWNTIYF
- TRBJ2-3 15 TRBV24-1 - TGTGCCACCAGTGATGGACAGTTCTACACAGATACGCAGTATTTT CATSDGQFYTDTQYF
- TRBJ2-3 14 TRBV10-3 TRBD2 TGTGCCAGCCAAGGGCGGGAGGGTCGAGATACGCAGTATTTT CASQGREGRDTQYF
- TRBJ2-3 18 TRBV7-8 TRBD2 TGTGCCAGCAGCTCCCTAGCGGGAGGCCGTATCATCACAGATACGCAGTATTTT CASSSLAGGRIITDTQYF
- TRBJ1-2 13 TRBV2 - TGTGCCAGCATATTGAGCAGGGAGGGAGGCTACACCTTC CASILSREGGYTF
- TRBJ2-4 15 TRBV19 TRBD1 TGTGCCAGTAGTATAGTCCGGGACAGAAAAAACATTCAGTACTTC CASSIVRDRKNIQYF
once TRBJ1-2 14 TRBV3-1/TRBV3-2 - TGTGCCAGCAGCCCTCGGGAGACCGGCTATGGCTACACCTTC CASSPRETGYGYTF
- TRBJ2-1 15 TRBV7-2 TRBD1 TGTGCCAGCAGCTGGAAGACAGGGCCCTACAATGAGCAGTTCTTC CASSWKTGPYNEQFF
- TRBJ2-2 13 TRBV29-1 TRBD2 TGCAGCGCGGTAGCGGGAGATACCGGGGAGCTGTTTTTT CSAVAGDTGELFF
- TRBJ2-7 14 TRBV5-1 TRBD1 TGCGCCAGCAGCTTGGCCGGGACAGCCTACGAGCAGTACTTC CASSLAGTAYEQYF
- TRBJ2-7 14 TRBV9 TRBD2 TGTGCCAGCAGCCCTCGGGAGGGGGGTTTCGAGCAGTACTTC CASSPREGGFEQYF
- TRBJ2-7 17 TRBV11-2 TRBD1 TGTGCCAGCAGCTTAACGGACAGGGGGTCTTACCTCTACGAGCAGTACTTC CASSLTDRGSYLYEQYF
few TRBJ1-2 13 TRBV5-1 TRBD1 TGCGCCAGCAGCCCTGGACAGGGGCGGGGCTACACCTTC CASSPGQGRGYTF
- TRBJ1-2 17 TRBV27 - TGTGCCAGCAGTTTACGGGGGACGCGGACCCAAGTGTATGGCTACACCTTC CASSLRGTRTQVYGYTF
- TRBJ2-7 14 TRBV4-1 TRBD1 TGCGCCAGCAGCCCTCGACAGGGTCCCTACGAGCAGTACTTC CASSPRQGPYEQYF
- TRBJ2-1 18 TRBV24-1 TRBD2 TGTGCCACCAGTGATTCCCAGCCCCTAGCGGGGGGGCCGTATGAGCAGTTCTTC CATSDSQPLAGGPYEQFF